This T cell receptor (beta chain) was observed in a study of T cell changes during pregnancy in multiple sclerosis. The CDR3 length is 14 residues. Germline V gene lookup returns CDR1 PRHDT and CDR2 FYEKMQ (reference sequence). V lost 2 bases and J 4 bases, leaving 8 bases between the germline ends. Repertoires were generated with immunoSEQ multiplex PCR, while TCRdb's copy carries only in-frame clones and drops some. The profile shows some 85,000 clones, 93% of them singletons. The specimen comprised peripheral blood, sampled in the second trimester of pregnancy. The gene calls are TRBV13 and TRBJ1-4; no clear D gene. The source is a female donor in good health, enrolled as a control in a pregnancy study. The CDR3 reads CASSLKQLNEKLFF. CDR3 DNA sequence: TGTGCCAGCAGCTTAAAACAGCTTAATGAAAAACTGTTTTTT.